A single sample is the source of the 3 T cell receptor beta chains below, sequenced in a study of T cells in Graves' hyperthyroidism and ophthalmopathy. The TCR beta CDR3 regions underwent amplification using RNA transcripts as the source. An initial round of RT-PCR targeting the TCR CDR3 relied on the HTBI primer set. TCRdb ran MiXCR on the multiplex PCR reads and lists one entry per CDR3 protein. Of 450,000 to 650,000 distinct CDR3 sequences in the sample, around 20% were seen once. Sample: blood. Receptors originate from a man younger than 35 with Graves' hyperthyroidism.

V and J are TRBV6-5 and TRBJ2-7, with a possible D match to TRBD2 (7 bases). V was shortened by 5 bases and J by 2 bases, with 13 bases between the two germline ends. The length of the CDR3 is 14 residues. Germline CDR1 MNHEY, CDR2 SVGAGI. The CDR3 is CASSNREGPYEQYF. The CDR3 nucleotides read TGTGCCAGCAGTAACAGGGAGGGACCCTACGAGCAGTACTTC.

The CDR3 here is CAWRLVAEAFF. In nucleotides, the CDR3 is TGTGCCTGGAGGTTAGTCGCTGAAGCTTTCTTT. The rearrangement joins TRBV30 to TRBJ1-1; D is undetermined. The ends were cut back, 3 bases at V and 6 bases at J, with 8 bases in the middle. Germline V gene sequence: CDR1 GTSNPN, CDR2 SVGIG (reference sequence). CDR3 length: 11 amino acids.

This clonotype was observed at least ten times. The chain combines TRBV20-1 with TRBJ1-2; 9 nucleotides line up with TRBD1. The V segment lost 2 bases and the J segment 4 bases; nucleotides outside the gene matches: 17. There are 18 residues in the CDR3. The germline gives CDR1 DFQATT, CDR2 SNEGSKA (reference sequence). This CDR3 is CSARTLQGAIGASYGYTF. In DNA, the CDR3 is TGCAGTGCTAGAACCCTACAGGGGGCCATAGGCGCCAGCTATGGCTACACCTTC.